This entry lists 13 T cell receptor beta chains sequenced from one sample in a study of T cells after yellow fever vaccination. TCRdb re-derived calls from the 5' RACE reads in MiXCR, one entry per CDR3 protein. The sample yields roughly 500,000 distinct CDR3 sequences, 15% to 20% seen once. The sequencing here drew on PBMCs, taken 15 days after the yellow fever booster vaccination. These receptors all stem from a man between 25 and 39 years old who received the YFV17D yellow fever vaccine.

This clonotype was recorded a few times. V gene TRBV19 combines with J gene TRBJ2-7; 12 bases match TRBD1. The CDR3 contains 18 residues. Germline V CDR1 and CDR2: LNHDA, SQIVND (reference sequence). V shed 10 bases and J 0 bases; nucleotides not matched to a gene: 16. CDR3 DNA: TGTGCCACTAGGCCCCGGGACAGGGGGCTCCAAAGCTCCTACGAGCAGTACTTC. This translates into CATRPRDRGLQSSYEQYF. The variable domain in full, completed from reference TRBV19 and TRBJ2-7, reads DGGITQSPKYLFRKEGQNVTLSCEQNLNHDAMYWYRQDPGQGLRLIYYSQIVNDFQKGDIAEGYSVSREKKESFPLTVTSAQKNPTAFYLCATRPRDRGLQSSYEQYFGPGTRLTVT.

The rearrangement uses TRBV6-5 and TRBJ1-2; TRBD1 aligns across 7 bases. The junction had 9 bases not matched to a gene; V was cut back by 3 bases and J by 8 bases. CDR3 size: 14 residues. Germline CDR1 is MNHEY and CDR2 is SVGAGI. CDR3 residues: CASSYTGQRGGYTF. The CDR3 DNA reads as TGTGCCAGCAGTTATACGGGACAGCGAGGGGGCTACACCTTC.

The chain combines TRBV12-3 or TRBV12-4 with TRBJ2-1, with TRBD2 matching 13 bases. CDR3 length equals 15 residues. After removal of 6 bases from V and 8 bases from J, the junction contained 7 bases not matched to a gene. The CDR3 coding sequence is TGTGCCAGCAGACCCGGGACTAGCGGGATATATGAGCAGTTCTTC. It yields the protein CASRPGTSGIYEQFF.

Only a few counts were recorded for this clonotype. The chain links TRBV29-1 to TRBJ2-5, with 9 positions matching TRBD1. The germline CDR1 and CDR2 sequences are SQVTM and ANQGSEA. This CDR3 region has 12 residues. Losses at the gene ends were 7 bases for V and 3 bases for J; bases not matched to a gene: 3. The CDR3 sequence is CSGGQGEETQYF. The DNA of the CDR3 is TGCAGCGGGGGACAGGGAGAAGAGACCCAGTACTTC.

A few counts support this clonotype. The CDR3 here is CASSIDSGRGPNEQFF. Written as DNA, the CDR3 is TGTGCCAGTAGTATAGATAGCGGGAGAGGGCCCAATGAGCAGTTCTTC. J is TRBJ2-1 and V is TRBV19; 9 bases agree with TRBD2. Trimming cost V 0 bases and J 6 bases; bases outside gene matches: 6. Germline V gives CDR1 LNHDA, CDR2 SQIVND (reference sequence). The CDR3 length is 16 residues. The full variable domain, with the rest looked up from reference TRBV19 and TRBJ2-1, is DGGITQSPKYLFRKEGQNVTLSCEQNLNHDAMYWYRQDPGQGLRLIYYSQIVNDFQKGDIAEGYSVSREKKESFPLTVTSAQKNPTAFYLCASSIDSGRGPNEQFFGPGTRLTVL.

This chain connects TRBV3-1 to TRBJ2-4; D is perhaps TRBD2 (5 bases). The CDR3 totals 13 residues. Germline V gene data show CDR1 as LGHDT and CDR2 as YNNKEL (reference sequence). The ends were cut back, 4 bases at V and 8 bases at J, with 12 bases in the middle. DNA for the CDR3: TGTGCCAGCAGCCCGCGATTCGGGGACATTCAGTACTTC. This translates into CASSPRFGDIQYF. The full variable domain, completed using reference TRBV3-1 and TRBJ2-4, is DTAVSQTPKYLVTQMGNDKSIKCEQNLGHDTMYWYKQDSKKFLKIMFSYNNKELIINETVPNRFSPKSPDKAHLNLHINSLELGDSAVYFCASSPRFGDIQYFGAGTRLSVL.

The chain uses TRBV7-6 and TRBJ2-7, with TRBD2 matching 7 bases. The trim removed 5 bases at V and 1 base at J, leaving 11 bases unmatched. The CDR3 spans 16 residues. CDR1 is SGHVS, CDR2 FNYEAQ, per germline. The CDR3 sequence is CASSREAGPFSYEQYF. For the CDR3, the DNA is TGTGCCAGCAGCCGGGAAGCGGGACCTTTTTCCTACGAGCAGTACTTC.

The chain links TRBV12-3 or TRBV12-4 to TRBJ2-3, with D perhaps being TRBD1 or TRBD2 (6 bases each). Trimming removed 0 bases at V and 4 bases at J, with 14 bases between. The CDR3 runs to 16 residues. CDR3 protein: CASSLAGGPAADTQYF. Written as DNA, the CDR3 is TGTGCCAGCAGTTTAGCGGGGGGCCCCGCTGCAGATACGCAGTATTTT.

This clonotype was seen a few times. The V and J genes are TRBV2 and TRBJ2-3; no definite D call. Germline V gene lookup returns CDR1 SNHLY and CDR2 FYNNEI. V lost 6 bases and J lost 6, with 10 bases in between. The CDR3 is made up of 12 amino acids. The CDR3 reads CASRGPGDTQYF. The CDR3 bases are TGTGCCAGCAGGGGCCCCGGGGATACGCAGTATTTT.

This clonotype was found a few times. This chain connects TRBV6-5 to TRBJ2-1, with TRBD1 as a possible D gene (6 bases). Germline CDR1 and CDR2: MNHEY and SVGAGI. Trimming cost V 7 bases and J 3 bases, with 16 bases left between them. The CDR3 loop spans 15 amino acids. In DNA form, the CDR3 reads TGTGCCAGCATGGACCAAGGGGGTCTCTACAATGAGCAGTTCTTC. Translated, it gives CASMDQGGLYNEQFF.

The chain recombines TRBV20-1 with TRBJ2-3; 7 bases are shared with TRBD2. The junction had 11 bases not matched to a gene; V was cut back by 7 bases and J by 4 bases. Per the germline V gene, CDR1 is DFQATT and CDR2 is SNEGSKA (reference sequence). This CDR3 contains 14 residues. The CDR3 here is CSVPGEGAPDTQYF. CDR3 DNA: TGCAGTGTCCCTGGGGAGGGTGCACCAGATACGCAGTATTTT.

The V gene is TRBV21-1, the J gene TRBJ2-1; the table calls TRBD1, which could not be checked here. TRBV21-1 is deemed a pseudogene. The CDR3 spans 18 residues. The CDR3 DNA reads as TGTGCCAGCAGCAAAAGGCAATCGGACGGGGCTTCCTACAATGAGCAGTTCTTC. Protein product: CASSKRQSDGASYNEQFF.

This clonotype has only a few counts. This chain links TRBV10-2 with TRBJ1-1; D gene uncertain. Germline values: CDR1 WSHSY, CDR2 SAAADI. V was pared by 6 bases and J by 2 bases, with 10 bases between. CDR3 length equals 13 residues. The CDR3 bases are TGCGCCAGCAGGTTGTCGGGAAACACTGAAGCTTTCTTT. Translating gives CASRLSGNTEAFF.